This entry lists 3 T cell receptor beta chains sequenced from one sample in a study of identical twins (dated by TCRdb to about 2016). The library relied on 5' RACE. TCRdb records Illumina HiSeq 2000 as the sequencer. The public reads were run again by TCRdb, first through fastp at Q25 and then through MiXCR, and only productive beta chains were kept. Here each entry gathers all rows of one CDR3 protein and keeps the most common genes and DNA. The sample table contains a few hundred thousand distinct CDR3 sequences; only one count was recorded for about 18% of them. The ten largest clones represent roughly 12% of the sample. The specimen sequenced was naive T cells sorted from blood. The sample's cell subset or site, from its label and the paper: cells isolated with a human naive T-cell isolation kit. The receptor set was obtained from a man aged 45-60 years in good health.

There are a few counts of this clonotype. V usage is TRBV29-1 and J usage is TRBJ2-1; D tentatively fits TRBD1 or TRBD2 (5 bases each). The ends were cut back, 7 bases at V and 8 bases at J, with 18 bases in the middle. The CDR3 runs 13 residues. Per germline, CDR1 SQVTM and CDR2 ANQGSEA. The CDR3 sequence: CSARGVFGYEQFF. As DNA, the CDR3 is TGCAGCGCGAGGGGCGTGTTTGGTTATGAGCAGTTCTTC.

This clonotype has at least ten counts. The chain has TRBV27 and TRBJ2-7; D uncertain. The CDR3 is made up of 15 amino acids. Germline assignment: CDR1 MNHEY and CDR2 SMNVEV (reference sequence). Deletions cut 4 bases from V and 4 bases from J, with 17 bases between. The CDR3 DNA reads as TGTGCCAGCAGTTCCATGGGTGTCGGACGTTACGAGCAGTACTTC. Translating it yields CASSSMGVGRYEQYF.

The CDR3 coding sequence is TGCAGTGCTAGAGGGATTGACAGGGGGACAGATACGCAGTATTTT. It codes for CSARGIDRGTDTQYF. The chain couples TRBV20-1 to TRBJ2-3; 9 nucleotides match TRBD1. Germline-derived CDR1 and CDR2 are DFQATT and SNEGSKA (reference sequence). The CDR3 runs to 15 residues. Trimming at V came to 1 base and at J to 3 bases, leaving 5 bases not matched to a gene.